The rows below give T cell receptor beta chains drawn from one sample of a study of shared clonotypes between healthy human individuals. Assay: immunoSEQ multiplex PCR; the TCRdb copy retains only in-frame clones and omits some. This sample has some 1.5 million clones, with approximately 98% found just once. What was sequenced was naive CD4+ T cells sorted from blood. These receptors all stem from a man between 25 and 39 years old in good health. Each CDR3 is given with its conserved first and last residue. Fields, in order: J gene, V gene, CDR3 length, CDR3 protein.

TRBJ1-3	TRBV2	15	CASLNPGTGRNTIYF
TRBJ1-5	TRBV6-4	9	CASSALKHF
TRBJ2-1	TRBV9	14	CASGVTSGSNEQFF
TRBJ1-1	TRBV27	14	CASARRGLGTEAFF
TRBJ2-1	TRBV5-1	19	CASSLDLGAGVLGIDEQFF
TRBJ2-1	TRBV20-1	11	CSASRRNEQFF
TRBJ1-1	TRBV7-7	14	CASSFPQGDTEAFF
TRBJ1-5	TRBV14	14	CASSQEGSHQPQHF
TRBJ2-7	TRBV28	15	CASSPGGAGTGEQYF
TRBJ2-3	TRBV9	16	CASSVVGDRAYGTQYF
TRBJ2-3	TRBV18	15	CASSPRGGYTDTQYF
TRBJ1-5	TRBV5-1	14	CASSPGTENQPQHF
TRBJ1-1	TRBV7-9	12	CASSDSSTEAFF
TRBJ2-1	TRBV7-2	13	CASSLDSYNEQFF
TRBJ1-5	TRBV28	14	CASSFRPDNQPQHF
TRBJ2-7	TRBV19	12	CASSSSEYEQYF
TRBJ2-5	TRBV6-5	16	CASSYQPAGGEETQYF
TRBJ2-1	TRBV7-9	12	CASSRTPWEQFF
TRBJ2-4	TRBV5-1	15	CASKPDSPQRNIQYF
TRBJ2-1	TRBV18	17	CASSPLGTTLSYNEQFF
TRBJ2-3	TRBV27	16	CASSSRLAGVTDTQYF
TRBJ1-1	TRBV18	15	CASLTRGAVNTEAFF
TRBJ2-2	TRBV11-2	13	CASSAQVSGELFF
TRBJ2-6	TRBV11-3	16	CASSPRQGLGANVLTF
TRBJ2-6	TRBV5-1	15	CASSLTALGANVLTF
TRBJ2-5	TRBV11-2	15	CASSTGLRTEETQYF
TRBJ2-1	TRBV5-1	14	CASGRDYQLNEQFF
TRBJ2-7	TRBV28	13	CASSSGLSYEQYF
TRBJ2-7	TRBV18	13	CASSPPEPYEQYF
TRBJ2-3	TRBV7-3	16	CASRYRRGLSTDTQYF
TRBJ1-1	TRBV18	18	CASSPRQGFISMNTEAFF
TRBJ2-6	TRBV5-1	15	CASSFTGSGANVLTF
TRBJ2-4	TRBV28	15	CASTSGVGSKNIQYF
TRBJ2-7	TRBV4-1	15	CASSQQWRDAYEQYF
TRBJ2-7	TRBV11-2	15	CASSPQPGRIYEQYF
TRBJ2-7	TRBV10-3	14	CAISEVGQGDEQYF
TRBJ2-1	TRBV7-2	14	CASSSIGSYNEQFF
TRBJ2-2	TRBV7-7	12	CASSFGSGELFF
TRBJ2-1	TRBV9	18	CASSVRPTGTSGSNEQFF
TRBJ2-5	TRBV5-6	16	CASSLVPQAAEETQYF